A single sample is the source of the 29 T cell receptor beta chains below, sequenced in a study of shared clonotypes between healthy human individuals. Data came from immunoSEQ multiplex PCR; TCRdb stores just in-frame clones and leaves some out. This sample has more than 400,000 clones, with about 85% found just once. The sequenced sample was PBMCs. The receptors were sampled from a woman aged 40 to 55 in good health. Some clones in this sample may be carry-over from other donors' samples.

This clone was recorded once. The CDR3 DNA follows: TGTGCCACCAGCAGAGTTCAGGGGTCGCCTGAAAAACTGTTTTTT. It codes for CATSRVQGSPEKLFF. The chain is built from TRBV15 and TRBJ1-4; D perhaps matches TRBD1 (6 bases). The length of the CDR3 is 15 residues. Germline lookup yields CDR1 LNHNV and CDR2 YYDKDF (reference sequence). With 1 base removed from V and 7 bases from J, the gap between germline ends came to 13 bases.

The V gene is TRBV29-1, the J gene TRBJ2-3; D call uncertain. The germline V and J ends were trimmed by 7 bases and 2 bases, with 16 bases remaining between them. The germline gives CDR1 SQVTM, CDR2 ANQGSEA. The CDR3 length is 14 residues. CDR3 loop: CSARVGPDTDTQYF. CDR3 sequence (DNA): TGCAGCGCCCGAGTCGGGCCAGACACAGATACGCAGTATTTT.

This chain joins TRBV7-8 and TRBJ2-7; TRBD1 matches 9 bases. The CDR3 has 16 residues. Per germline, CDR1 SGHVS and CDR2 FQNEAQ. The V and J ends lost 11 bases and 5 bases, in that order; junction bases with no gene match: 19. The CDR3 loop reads CASTSSGGQGWNEQYF. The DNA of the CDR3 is TGTGCCTCCACGTCCTCGGGCGGACAGGGGTGGAACGAGCAGTACTTC.

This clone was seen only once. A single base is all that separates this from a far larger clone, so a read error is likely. The CDR3 sequence: CASSLGGVGGNPYERYF. The CDR3, as DNA: TGTGCCAGCAGCTTGGGTGGCGTCGGGGGGAACCCCTACGAGCGGTACTTC. The chain has TRBV5-4 and TRBJ2-5, with 7 nucleotides matching TRBD2. The CDR3 covers 17 residues. The V and J ends lost 0 bases and 13 bases, in that order; junction bases with no gene match: 21. Germline V gives CDR1 SGHNT, CDR2 YYREEE (reference sequence).

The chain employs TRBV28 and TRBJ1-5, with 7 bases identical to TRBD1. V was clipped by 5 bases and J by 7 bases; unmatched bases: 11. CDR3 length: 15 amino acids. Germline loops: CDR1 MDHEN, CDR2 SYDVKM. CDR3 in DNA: TGTGCCAGCAGTCCACCGACAGGGCGGGGGCAGCCCCAGCATTTT. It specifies CASSPPTGRGQPQHF.

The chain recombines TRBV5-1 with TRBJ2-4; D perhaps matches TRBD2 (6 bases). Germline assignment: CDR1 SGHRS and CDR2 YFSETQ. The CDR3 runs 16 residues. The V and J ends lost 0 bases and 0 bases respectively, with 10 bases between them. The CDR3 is CASSLVAAVAKNIQYF. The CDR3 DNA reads TGCGCCAGCAGCTTGGTAGCGGCAGTAGCCAAAAACATTCAGTACTTC.

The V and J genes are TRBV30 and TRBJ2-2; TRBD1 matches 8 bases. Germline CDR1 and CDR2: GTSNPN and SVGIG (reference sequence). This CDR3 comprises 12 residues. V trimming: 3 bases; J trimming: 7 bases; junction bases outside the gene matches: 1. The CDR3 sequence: CAWSRGHGELFF. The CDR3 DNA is TGTGCCTGGAGCAGGGGGCACGGGGAGCTGTTTTTT.

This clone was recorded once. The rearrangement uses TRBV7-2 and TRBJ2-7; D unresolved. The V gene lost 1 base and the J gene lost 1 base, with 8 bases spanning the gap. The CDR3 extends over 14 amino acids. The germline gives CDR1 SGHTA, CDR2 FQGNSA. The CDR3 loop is CASSLVPSSYEQYF. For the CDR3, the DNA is TGTGCCAGCAGCTTAGTCCCTAGTTCCTACGAGCAGTACTTC.

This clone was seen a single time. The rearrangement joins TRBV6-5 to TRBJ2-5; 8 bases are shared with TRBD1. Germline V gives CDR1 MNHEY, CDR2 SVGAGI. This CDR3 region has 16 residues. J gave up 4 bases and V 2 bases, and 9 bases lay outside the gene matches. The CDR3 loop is CASSYVGGQALETQYF. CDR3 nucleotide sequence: TGTGCCAGCAGTTACGTAGGGGGACAGGCCTTAGAGACCCAGTACTTC.

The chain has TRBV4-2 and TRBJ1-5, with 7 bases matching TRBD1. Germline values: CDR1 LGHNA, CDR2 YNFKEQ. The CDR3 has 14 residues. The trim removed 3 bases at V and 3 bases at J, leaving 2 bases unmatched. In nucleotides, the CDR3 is TGTGCCAGCAGCCAGACAGGGCTCAATCAGCCCCAGCATTTT. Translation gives CASSQTGLNQPQHF.

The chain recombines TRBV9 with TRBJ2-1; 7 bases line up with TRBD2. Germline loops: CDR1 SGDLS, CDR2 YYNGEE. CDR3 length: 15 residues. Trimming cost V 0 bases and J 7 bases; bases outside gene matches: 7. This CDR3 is CASSVEWEGWNEQFF. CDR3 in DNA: TGTGCCAGCAGCGTAGAGTGGGAGGGATGGAATGAGCAGTTCTTC.

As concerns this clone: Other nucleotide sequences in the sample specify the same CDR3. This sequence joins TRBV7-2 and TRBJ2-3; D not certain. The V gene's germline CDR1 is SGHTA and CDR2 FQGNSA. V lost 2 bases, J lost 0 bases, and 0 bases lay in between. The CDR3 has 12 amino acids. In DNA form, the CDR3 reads TGTGCCAGCAGCTTAAGCACAGATACGCAGTATTTT. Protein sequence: CASSLSTDTQYF.

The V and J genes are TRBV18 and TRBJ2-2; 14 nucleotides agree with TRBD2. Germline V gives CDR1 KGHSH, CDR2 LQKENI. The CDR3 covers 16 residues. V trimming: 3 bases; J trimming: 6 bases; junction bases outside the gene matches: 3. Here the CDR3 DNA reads TGTGCCAGCTCACCGGGACTAGCGGGAGTGGCCGGGGAGCTGTTTTTT. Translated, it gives CASSPGLAGVAGELFF.

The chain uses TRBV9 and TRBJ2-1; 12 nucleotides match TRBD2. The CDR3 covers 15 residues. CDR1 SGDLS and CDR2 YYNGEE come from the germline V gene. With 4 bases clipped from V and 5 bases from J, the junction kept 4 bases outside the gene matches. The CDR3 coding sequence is TGTGCCAGCAGCTCGACTAGCGGGAGCGACAATGAGCAGTTCTTC. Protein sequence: CASSSTSGSDNEQFF.

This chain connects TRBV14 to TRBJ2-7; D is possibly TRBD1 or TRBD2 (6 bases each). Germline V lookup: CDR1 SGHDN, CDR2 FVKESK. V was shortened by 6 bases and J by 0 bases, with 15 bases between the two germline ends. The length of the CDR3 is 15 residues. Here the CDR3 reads CASSQGTRSSYEQYF. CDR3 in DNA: TGTGCCAGCAGTCAGGGGACTCGAAGCTCCTACGAGCAGTACTTC.

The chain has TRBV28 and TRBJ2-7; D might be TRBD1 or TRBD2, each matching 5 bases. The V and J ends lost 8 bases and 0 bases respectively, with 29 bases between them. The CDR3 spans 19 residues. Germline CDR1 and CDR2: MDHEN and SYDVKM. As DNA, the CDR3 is TGTGCCAGCTTTACCCCCGGGCAGGGAGACCTCAGACTCTCCTACGAGCAGTACTTC. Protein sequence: CASFTPGQGDLRLSYEQYF.

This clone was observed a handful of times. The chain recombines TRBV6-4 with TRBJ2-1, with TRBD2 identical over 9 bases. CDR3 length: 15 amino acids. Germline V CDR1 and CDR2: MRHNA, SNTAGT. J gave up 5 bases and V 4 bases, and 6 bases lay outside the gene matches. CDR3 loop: CASSGSAGGHNEQFF. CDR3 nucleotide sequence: TGTGCCAGCAGTGGCAGTGCGGGGGGGCACAATGAGCAGTTCTTC.

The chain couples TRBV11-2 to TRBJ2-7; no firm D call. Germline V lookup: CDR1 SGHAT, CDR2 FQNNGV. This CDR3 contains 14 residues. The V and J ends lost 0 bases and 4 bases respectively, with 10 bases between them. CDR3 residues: CASSLEVGSYEQYF. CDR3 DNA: TGTGCCAGCAGCTTAGAGGTTGGTTCTTACGAGCAGTACTTC.

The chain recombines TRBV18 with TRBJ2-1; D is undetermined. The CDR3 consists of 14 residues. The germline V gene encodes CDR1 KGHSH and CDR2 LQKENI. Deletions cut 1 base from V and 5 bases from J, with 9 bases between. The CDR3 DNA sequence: TGTGCCAGCTCACCACTTGCGCAGCACAATGAGCAGTTCTTC. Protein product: CASSPLAQHNEQFF.

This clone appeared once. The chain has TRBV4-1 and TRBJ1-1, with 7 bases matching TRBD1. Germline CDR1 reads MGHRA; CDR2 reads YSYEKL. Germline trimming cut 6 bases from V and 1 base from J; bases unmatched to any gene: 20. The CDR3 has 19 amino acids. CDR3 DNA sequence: TGCGCCAGCAGTCCAATAGCCCGACAGGGTTCGGAAAGGAACACTGAAGCTTTCTTT. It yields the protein CASSPIARQGSERNTEAFF.

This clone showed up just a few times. CDR3 residues: CASRWTWGTDTQYF. The CDR3 DNA reads as TGTGCCAGCAGGTGGACTTGGGGCACAGATACGCAGTATTTT. The rearrangement links TRBV7-9 to TRBJ2-3; perhaps TRBD2 as D (5 bases). CDR1 and CDR2 (germline): SEHNR, FQNEAQ (reference sequence). The V end lost 6 bases, the J end lost 1 base, and 11 bases lay between the germline ends. The CDR3 sequence is 14 residues long.

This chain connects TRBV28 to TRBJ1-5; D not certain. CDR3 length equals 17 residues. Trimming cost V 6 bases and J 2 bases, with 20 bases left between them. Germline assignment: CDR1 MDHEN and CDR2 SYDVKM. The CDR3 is CASRHRAGSLGNQPQHF. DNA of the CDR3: TGTGCCAGCAGACACCGGGCGGGGTCGCTTGGCAATCAGCCCCAGCATTTT. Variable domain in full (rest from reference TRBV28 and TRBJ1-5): DVKVTQSSRYLVKRTGEKVFLECVQDMDHENMFWYRQDPGLGLRLIYFSYDVKMKEKGDIPEGYSVSREKKERFSLILESASTNQTSMYLCASRHRAGSLGNQPQHFGDGTRLSIL.

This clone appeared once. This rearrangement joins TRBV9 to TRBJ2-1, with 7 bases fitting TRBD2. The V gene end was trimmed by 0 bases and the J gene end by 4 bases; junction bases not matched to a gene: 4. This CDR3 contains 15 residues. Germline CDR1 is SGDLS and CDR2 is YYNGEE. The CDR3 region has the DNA TGTGCCAGCAGCGTAGTGGCTAGCGGATACAATGAGCAGTTCTTC. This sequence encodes CASSVVASGYNEQFF.

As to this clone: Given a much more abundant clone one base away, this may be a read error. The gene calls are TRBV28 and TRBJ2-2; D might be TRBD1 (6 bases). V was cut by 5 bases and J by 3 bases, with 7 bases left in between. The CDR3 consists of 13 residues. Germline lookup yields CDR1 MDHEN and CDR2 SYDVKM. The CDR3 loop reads CASSAGDTGELFF. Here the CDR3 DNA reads TGTGCCAGCAGTGCAGGGGACACCGGGGAGCTGTTTTTT.

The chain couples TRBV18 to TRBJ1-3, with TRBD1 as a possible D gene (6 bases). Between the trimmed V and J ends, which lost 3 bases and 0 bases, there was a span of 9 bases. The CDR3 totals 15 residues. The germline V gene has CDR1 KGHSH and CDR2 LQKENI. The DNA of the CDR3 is TGTGCCAGCTCACCTCGACAGGACTCTGGAAACACCATATATTTT. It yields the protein CASSPRQDSGNTIYF.

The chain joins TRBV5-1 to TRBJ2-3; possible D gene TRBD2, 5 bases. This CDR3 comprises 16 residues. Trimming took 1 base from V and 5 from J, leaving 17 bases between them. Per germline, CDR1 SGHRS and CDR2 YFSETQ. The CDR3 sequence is CASSLNPSGSGDTQYF. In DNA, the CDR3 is TGCGCCAGCAGCTTGAATCCTAGTGGGAGTGGAGATACGCAGTATTTT.

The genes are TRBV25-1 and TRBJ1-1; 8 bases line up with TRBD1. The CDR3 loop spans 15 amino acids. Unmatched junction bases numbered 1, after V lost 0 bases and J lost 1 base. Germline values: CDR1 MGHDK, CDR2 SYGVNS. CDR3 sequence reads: CASSEYDRGNTEAFF. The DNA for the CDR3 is TGTGCCAGCAGTGAATATGACAGGGGGAACACTGAAGCTTTCTTT.

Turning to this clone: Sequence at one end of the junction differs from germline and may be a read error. The CDR3 spells CASSEVQPQHF. CDR3 coding DNA: TGTGCCAGCAGCGAAGTACAGCCCCAGCATTTT. This chain connects TRBV6-1 to TRBJ1-5; no reliable D call. The germline V gene encodes CDR1 MNHNS and CDR2 SASEGT. The CDR3 extends over 11 amino acids.

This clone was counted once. CDR3 DNA: TGTGCCAGCAGCTTAGTGTGGAGCACCGGGGAGCTGTTTTTT. Its protein product is CASSLVWSTGELFF. This rearrangement joins TRBV11-3 to TRBJ1-3; D gene unclear. The DNA matches TRBJ2-2 better at its end, which makes the J call doubtful. The CDR3 consists of 14 residues. In germline, CDR1 is SGHNT, CDR2 YENEEA.